This TCR beta chain stems from a study of T cell responses to AZD1222 COVID-19 vaccine. Generated by immunoSEQ multiplex PCR, the TCRdb table keeps only in-frame clones and is missing some. The sample includes about 180,000 clones, just over 90% of them seen just once. The sequencing here drew on peripheral blood, taken on day 0 of AZD1222 vaccination. The TCR sequence derives from an adult in good health.

This CDR3 reads CATSRGGAENTEAFF. CDR3 sequence (DNA): TGTGCCACCAGCAGAGGGGGCGCGGAGAACACTGAAGCTTTCTTT. The chain carries TRBV15 and TRBJ1-1; possibly TRBD1 for D (5 bases). Between the trimmed V and J ends, which lost 1 base and 1 base, there was a span of 10 bases. Germline lookup yields CDR1 LNHNV and CDR2 YYDKDF (reference sequence). The CDR3 has 15 amino acids.